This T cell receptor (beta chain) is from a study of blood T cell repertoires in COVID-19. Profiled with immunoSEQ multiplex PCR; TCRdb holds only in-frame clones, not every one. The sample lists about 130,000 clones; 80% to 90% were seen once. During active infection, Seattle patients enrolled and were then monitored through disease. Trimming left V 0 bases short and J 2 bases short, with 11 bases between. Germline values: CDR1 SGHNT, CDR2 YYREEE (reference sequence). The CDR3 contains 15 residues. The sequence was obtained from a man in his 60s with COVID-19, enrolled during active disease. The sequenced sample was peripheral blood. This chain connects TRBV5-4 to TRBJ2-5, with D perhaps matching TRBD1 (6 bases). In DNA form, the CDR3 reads TGTGCCAGCAGCTTGGACCCGCAGGGGCAAGAGACCCAGTACTTC. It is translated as CASSLDPQGQETQYF.